This T cell receptor beta chain is from a study of blood T cells in healthy people across ages. The study, taken as a whole, reports: The study found more naive CD4+ cells and higher diversity in long-lived than aged donors. Observed TCR beta diversity per million T cells went down as age went up. This fall followed a roughly linear course with age.

A word on this clonotype: Antigen unknown.

This CDR3 has 13 residues. From germline, CDR1 is SQVTM and CDR2 ANQGSEA. The V end was cut by 5 bases, the J end by 3 bases, with 8 bases between. It was with a sample-barcoded 5' primer and a J-beta primer mix that a second PCR of about 6 to 12 cycles was run. Each of the samples gave a minimum of 2.5 million paired-end reads that contained CDR3. TCRdb re-called the 5' RACE reads through MiXCR, storing one row per CDR3 protein. The sample has roughly 570,000 distinct CDR3 sequences, 25% to 30% seen once. Every participating donor contributed about 10 milliliters of peripheral blood through a draw. The chain employs TRBV29-1 and TRBJ1-6; D uncertain. The sample consisted of blood. The receptor comes from a woman between 70 and 85 years old in good health. The CDR3 nucleotides are TGCAGCGTTCGTGGCTACTATAATTCACCCCTCCACTTT. Translating gives CSVRGYYNSPLHF.